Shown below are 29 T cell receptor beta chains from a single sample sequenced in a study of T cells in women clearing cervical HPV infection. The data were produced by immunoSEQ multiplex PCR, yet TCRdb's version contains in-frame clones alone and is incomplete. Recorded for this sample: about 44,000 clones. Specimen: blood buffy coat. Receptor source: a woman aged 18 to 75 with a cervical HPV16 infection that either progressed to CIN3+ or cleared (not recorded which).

The part of the CDR3 DNA that was read is TGTGCCAGTAGTTGGAGCGGGAGGGGCGGCTACGAG. Amino acid sequence: CASSWSGRGGYE. Given in full, the CDR3 is CASSWSGRGGYEQYF. The chain has TRBV19 and TRBJ2-7, with TRBD2 identical over 10 bases. Sequencing ends 3 residues short of the CDR3 end; the germline J gene provides the rest. V dropped 5 bases and J dropped 3; count of bases not matched to a gene: 7. Germline V gene lookup returns CDR1 LNHDA and CDR2 SQIVND (reference sequence). The CDR3 runs to 15 residues.

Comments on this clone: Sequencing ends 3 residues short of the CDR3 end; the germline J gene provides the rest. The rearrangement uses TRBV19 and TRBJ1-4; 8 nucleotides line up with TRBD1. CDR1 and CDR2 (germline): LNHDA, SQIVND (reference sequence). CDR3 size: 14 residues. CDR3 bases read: TGTGCCAGTAGTATCCCAGGGGGCTATTCACCA. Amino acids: CASSIPGGYSP. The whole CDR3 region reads CASSIPGGYSPLFF.

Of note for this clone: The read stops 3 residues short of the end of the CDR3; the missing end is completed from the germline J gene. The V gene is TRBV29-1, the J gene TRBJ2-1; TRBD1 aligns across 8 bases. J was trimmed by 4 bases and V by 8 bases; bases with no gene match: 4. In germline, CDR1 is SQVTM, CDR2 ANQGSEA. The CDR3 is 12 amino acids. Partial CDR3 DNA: TGCAGCATGAGACAGGGGTACAATGAG. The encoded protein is CSMRQGYNE. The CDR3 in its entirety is CSMRQGYNEQFF.

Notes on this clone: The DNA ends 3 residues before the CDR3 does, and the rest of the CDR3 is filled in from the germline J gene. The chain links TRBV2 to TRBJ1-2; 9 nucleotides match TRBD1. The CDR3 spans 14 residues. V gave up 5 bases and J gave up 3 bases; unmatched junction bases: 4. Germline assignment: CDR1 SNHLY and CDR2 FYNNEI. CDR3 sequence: CASSLQGADYGYTF. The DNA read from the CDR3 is TGTGCCAGCAGTTTACAGGGGGCGGACTATGGC.

The DNA read from the CDR3 is TGCGCCACGGCTCAGGGACAGGGCTTCGGCGGGGAG. This sequence encodes CATAQGQGFGGE. The full-length CDR3 reads as CATAQGQGFGGELFF. The chain couples TRBV5-1 to TRBJ2-2; TRBD1 matches 9 bases. The read comes to an end 3 residues before the CDR3 does, leaving the germline J gene to fill in the end. Trimming cost V 9 bases and J 7 bases; bases outside gene matches: 13. The germline V gene encodes CDR1 SGHRS and CDR2 YFSETQ. The CDR3 consists of 15 residues.

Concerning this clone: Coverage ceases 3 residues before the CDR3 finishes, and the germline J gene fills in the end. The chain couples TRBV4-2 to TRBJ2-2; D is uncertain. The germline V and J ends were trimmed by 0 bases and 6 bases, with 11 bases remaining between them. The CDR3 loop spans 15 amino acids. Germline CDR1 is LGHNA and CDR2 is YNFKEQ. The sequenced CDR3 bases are TGTGCCAGCAGCCAAGAGGTTGCCACGGCCGGGGAG. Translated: CASSQEVATAGE. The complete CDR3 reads CASSQEVATAGELFF.

CDR3 loop: CASSQNGWTSTDTQYF. The sequenced CDR3 bases are TGTGCCAGCAGCCAAAATGGCTGGACTAGCACAGATACG. V gene TRBV14 combines with J gene TRBJ2-3; D might be TRBD2 (5 bases). With the read ending 3 residues before the CDR3 end, the germline J gene is used to fill in that end. The germline V gene encodes CDR1 SGHDN and CDR2 FVKESK. Deletions cut 2 bases from V and 0 bases from J, with 12 bases between. The CDR3 extends over 16 amino acids.

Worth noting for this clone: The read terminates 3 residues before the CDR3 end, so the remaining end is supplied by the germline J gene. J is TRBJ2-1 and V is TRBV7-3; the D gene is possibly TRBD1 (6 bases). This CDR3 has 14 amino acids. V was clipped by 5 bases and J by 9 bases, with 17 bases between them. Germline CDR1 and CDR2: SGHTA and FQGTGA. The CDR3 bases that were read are TGTGCCAGCAGCCCCTCCGGACAGCCCCCTGAG. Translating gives CASSPSGQPPE. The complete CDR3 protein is CASSPSGQPPEQFF.

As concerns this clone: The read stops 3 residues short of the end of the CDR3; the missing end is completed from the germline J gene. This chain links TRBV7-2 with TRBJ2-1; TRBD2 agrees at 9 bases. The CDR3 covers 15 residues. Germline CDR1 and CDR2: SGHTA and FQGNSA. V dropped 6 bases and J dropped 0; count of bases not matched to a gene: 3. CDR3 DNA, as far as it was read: TGTGCCAGCAGTGTAGCGGGAGACTCCTACAATGAG. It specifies CASSVAGDSYNE. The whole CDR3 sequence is CASSVAGDSYNEQFF.

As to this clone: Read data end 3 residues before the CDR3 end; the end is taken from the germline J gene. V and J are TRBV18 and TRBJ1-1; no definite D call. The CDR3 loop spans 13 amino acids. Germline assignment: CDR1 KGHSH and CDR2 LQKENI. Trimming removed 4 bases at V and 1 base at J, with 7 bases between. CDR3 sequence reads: CASSLPSNTEAFF. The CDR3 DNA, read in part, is TGTGCCAGCTCACTCCCTTCGAACACTGAA.

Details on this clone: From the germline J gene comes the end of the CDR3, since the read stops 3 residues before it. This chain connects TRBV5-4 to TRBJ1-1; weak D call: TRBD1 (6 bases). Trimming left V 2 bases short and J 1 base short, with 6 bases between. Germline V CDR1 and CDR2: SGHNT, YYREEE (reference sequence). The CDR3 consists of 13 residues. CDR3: CASSLGGNTEAFF. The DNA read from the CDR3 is TGTGCCAGCAGCTTAGGGGGGAACACTGAA.

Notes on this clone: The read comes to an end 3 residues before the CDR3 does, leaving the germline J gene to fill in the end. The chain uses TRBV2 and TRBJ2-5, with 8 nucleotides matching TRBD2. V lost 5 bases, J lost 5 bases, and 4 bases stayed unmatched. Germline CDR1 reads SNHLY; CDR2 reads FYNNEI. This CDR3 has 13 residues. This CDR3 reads CASSPGLGETQYF. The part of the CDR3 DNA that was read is TGTGCCAGCAGTCCGGGACTAGGGGAGACC.

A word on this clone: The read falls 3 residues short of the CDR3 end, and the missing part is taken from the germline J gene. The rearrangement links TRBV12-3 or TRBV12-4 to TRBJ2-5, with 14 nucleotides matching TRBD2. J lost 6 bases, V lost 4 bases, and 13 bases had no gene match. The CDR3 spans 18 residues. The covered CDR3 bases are TGTGCCAGCAGTTCCACCGGGACTAGCGGGGGCCCAGGGAAGACC. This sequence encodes CASSSTGTSGGPGKT. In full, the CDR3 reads CASSSTGTSGGPGKTQYF.

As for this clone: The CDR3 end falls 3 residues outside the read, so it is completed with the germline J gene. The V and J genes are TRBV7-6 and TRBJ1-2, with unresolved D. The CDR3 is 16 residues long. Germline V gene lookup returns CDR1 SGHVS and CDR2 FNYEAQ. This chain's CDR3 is CASSVLTSAGSYDYTF. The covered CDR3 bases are TGTGCCAGCAGCGTACTTACTAGCGCCGGCTCCTACGAC.

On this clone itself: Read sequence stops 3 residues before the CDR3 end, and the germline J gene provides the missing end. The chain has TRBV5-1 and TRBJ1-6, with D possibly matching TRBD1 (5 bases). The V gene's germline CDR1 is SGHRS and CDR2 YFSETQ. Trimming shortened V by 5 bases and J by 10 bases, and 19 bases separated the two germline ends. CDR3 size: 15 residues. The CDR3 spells CASRLTESMGSPLHF. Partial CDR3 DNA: TGCGCCAGCAGGCTGACAGAATCCATGGGCTCACCC.

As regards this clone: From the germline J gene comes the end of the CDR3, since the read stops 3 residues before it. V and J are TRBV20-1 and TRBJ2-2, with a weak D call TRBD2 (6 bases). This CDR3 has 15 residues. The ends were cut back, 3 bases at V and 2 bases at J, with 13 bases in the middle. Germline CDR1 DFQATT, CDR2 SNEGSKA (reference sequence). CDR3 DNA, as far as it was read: TGCAGTGCTAGTAGGGTGGGACTCAACACCGGGGAG. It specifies CSASRVGLNTGE. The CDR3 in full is CSASRVGLNTGELFF.

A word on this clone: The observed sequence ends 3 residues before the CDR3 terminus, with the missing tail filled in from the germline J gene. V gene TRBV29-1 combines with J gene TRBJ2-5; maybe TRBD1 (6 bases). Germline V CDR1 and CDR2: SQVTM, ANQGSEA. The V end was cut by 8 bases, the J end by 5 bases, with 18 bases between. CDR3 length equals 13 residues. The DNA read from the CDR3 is TGCAGCTCAACAGGGAGAGGGAAGGAGACC. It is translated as CSSTGRGKET. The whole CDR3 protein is CSSTGRGKETQYF.

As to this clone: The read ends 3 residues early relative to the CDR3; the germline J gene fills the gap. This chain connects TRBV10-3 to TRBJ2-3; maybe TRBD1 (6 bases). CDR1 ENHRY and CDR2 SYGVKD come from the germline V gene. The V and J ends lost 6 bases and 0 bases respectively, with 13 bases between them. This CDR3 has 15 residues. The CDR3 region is CAIRGDTESTDTQYF. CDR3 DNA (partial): TGTGCCATCAGGGGGGACACAGAAAGCACAGATACG.

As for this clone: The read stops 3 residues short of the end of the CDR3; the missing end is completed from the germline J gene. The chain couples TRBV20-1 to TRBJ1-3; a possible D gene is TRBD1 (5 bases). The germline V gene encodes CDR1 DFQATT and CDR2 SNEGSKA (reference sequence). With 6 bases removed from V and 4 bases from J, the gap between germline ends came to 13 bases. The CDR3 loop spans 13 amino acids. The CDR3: CSAAEGQGNTIYF. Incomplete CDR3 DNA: TGCAGTGCCGCGGAGGGGCAGGGAAACACC.

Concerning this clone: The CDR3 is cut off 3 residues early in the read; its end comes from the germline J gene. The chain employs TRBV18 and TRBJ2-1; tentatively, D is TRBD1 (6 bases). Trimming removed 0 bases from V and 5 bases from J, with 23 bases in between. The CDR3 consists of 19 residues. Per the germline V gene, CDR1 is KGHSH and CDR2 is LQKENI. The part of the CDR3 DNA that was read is TGTGCCAGCTCACCACCGTATGGGACATTAGGGATGGTCAACAATGAG. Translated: CASSPPYGTLGMVNNE. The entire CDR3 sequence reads CASSPPYGTLGMVNNEQFF.

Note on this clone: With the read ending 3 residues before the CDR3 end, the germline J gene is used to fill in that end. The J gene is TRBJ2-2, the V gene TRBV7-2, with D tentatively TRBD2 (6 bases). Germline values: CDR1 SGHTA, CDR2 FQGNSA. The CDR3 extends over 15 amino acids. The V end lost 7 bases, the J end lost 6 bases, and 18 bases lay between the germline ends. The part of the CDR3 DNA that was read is TGTGCCAGCAACGACCGACTAGGCGGCGCCGGGGAG. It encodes CASNDRLGGAGE. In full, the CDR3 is CASNDRLGGAGELFF.

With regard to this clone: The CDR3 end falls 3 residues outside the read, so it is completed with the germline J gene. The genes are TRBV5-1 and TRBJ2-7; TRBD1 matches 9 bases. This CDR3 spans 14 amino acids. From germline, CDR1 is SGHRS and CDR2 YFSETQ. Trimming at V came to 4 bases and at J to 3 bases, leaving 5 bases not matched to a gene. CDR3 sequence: CASSTGTGFYEQYF. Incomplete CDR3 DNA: TGCGCCAGCAGCACAGGGACAGGGTTCTACGAG.

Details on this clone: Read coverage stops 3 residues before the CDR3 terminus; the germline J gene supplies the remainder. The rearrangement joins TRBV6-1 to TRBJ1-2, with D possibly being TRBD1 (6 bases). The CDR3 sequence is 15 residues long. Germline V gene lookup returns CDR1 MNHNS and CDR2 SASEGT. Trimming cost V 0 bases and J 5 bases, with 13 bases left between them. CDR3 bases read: TGTGCCAGCAGTGAAGCAGGGGGATTAGGGTATGGC. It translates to CASSEAGGLGYG. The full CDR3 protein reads CASSEAGGLGYGYTF.

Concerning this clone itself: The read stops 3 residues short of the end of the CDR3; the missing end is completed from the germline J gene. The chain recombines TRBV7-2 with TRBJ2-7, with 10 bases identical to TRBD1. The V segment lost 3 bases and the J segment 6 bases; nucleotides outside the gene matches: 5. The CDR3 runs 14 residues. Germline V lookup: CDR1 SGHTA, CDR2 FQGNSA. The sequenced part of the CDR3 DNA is TGTGCCAGCAGCTTCGGGACAGGGGCACTCGAG. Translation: CASSFGTGALE. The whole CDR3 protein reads CASSFGTGALEQYF.

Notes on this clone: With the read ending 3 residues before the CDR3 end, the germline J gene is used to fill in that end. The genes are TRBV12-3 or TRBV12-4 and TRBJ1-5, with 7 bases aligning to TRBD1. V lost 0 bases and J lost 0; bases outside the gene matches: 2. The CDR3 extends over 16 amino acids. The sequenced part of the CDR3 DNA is TGTGCCAGCAGTTTAGCAGGGGGCTATAGCAATCAGCCC. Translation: CASSLAGGYSNQP. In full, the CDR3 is CASSLAGGYSNQPQHF.

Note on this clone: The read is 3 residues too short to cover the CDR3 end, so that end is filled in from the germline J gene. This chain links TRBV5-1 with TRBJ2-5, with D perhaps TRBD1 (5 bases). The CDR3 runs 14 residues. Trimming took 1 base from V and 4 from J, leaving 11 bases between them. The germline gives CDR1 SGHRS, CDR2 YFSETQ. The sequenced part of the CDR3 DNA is TGCGCCAGCAGCTTGTCCGACAGCTCAGAGACC. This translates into CASSLSDSSET. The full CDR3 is CASSLSDSSETQYF.

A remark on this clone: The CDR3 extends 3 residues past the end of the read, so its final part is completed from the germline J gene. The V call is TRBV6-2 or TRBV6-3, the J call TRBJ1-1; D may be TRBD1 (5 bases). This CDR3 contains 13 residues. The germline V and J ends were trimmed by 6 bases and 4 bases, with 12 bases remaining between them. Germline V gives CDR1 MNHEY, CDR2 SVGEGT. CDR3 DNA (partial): TGTGCCAGCAGGCCCAGGGTGAGCACTGAA. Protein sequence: CASRPRVSTE. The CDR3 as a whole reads CASRPRVSTEAFF.

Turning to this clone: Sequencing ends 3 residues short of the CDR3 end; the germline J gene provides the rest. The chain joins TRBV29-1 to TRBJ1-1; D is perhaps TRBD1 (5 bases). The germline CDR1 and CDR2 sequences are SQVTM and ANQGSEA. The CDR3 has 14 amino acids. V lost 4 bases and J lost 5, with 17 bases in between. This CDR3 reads CSVVGLGGWTEAFF. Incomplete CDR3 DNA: TGCAGCGTTGTGGGATTGGGGGGATGGACTGAA.

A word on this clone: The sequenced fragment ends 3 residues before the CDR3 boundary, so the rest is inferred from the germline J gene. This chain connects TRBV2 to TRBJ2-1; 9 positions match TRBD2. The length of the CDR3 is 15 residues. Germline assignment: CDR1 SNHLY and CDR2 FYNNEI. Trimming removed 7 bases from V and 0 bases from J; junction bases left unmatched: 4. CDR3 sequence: CASKTSGPSYNEQFF. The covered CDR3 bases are TGTGCCAGCAAGACTAGCGGCCCCTCCTACAATGAG.